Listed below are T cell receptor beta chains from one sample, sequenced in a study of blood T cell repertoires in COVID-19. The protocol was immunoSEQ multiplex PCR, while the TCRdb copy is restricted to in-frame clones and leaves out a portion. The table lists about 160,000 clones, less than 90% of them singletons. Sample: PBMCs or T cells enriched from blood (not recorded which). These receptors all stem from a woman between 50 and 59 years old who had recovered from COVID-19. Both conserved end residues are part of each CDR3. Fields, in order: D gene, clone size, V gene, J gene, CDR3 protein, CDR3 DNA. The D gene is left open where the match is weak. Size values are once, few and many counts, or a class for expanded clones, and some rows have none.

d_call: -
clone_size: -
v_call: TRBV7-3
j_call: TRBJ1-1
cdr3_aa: CASRPGNTEAFF
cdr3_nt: TGTGCCAGCCGCCCAGGGAACACTGAAGCTTTCTTT

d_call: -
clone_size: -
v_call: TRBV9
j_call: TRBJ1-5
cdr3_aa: CASNQGSNQPQHF
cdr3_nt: TGTGCCAGCAACCAGGGTAGCAATCAGCCCCAGCATTTT

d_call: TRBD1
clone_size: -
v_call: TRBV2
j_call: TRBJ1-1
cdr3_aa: CASSEGQGIVGAFF
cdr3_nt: TGTGCCAGCAGTGAGGGACAGGGGATCGTGGGAGCTTTCTTT

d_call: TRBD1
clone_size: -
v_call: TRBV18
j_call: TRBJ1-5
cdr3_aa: CASSLGQGYQPQHF
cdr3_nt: TGTGCCAGCTCACTTGGACAGGGGTATCAGCCCCAGCATTTT

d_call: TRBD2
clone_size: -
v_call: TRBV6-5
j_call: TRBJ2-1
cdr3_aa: CASTALSGRTNEQFF
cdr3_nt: TGTGCCAGCACTGCCCTCAGCGGGAGAACTAATGAGCAGTTCTTC

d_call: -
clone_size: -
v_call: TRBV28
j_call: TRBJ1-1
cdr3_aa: CASRTRVPTEAFF
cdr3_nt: TGTGCCAGCAGGACCAGGGTCCCCACTGAAGCTTTCTTT

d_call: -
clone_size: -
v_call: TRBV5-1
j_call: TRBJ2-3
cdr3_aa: CASSPKGVSTDTQYF
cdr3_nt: TGCGCCAGCAGCCCTAAGGGGGTCTCCACAGATACGCAGTATTTT

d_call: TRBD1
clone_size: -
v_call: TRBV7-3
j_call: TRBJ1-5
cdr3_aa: CASSSDRGQPQHF
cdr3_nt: TGTGCCAGCAGCTCAGACAGGGGGCAGCCCCAGCATTTT

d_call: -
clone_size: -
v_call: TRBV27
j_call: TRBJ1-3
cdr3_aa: CASSIQDGNTIYF
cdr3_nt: TGTGCCAGCAGTATCCAGGATGGAAACACCATATATTTT

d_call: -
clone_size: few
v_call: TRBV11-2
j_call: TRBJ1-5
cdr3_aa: CASSPSRVNQPQHF
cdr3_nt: TGTGCCAGCAGCCCCAGCAGGGTGAATCAGCCCCAGCATTTT

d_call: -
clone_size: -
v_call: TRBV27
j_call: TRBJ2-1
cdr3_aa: CASSSTRLGSYNEQFF
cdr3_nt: TGTGCCAGCAGTTCAACTAGGCTGGGGTCCTACAATGAGCAGTTCTTC

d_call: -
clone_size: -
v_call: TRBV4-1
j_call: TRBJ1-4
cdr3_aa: CASSQVQGGIDEKLFF
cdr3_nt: TGCGCCAGCAGCCAAGTACAGGGCGGTATAGATGAAAAACTGTTTTTT

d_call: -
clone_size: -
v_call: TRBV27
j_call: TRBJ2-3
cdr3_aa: CASSSYTDTQYF
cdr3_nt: TGTGCCAGCAGTTCGTACACAGATACGCAGTATTTT

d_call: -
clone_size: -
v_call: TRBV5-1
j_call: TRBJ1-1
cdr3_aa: CASSLEAGMNTEAFF
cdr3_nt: TGCGCCAGCAGCTTGGAGGCAGGGATGAACACTGAAGCTTTCTTT

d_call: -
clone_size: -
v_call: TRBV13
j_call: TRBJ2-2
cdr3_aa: CASSPYSGTRNTGELFF
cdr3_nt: TGTGCCAGCAGCCCGTATAGTGGGACTCGGAACACCGGGGAGCTGTTTTTT

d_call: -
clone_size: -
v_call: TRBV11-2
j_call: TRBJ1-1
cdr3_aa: CASSPSTDTEAFF
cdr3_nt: TGTGCCAGCAGCCCATCCACGGACACTGAAGCTTTCTTT

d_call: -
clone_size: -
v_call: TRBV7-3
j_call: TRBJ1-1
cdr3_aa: CASSLSGNTEAFF
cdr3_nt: TGTGCCAGCAGCCTGAGTGGGAACACTGAAGCTTTCTTT

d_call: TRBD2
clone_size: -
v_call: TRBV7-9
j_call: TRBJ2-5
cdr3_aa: CASSSPQGTSGGLETQYF
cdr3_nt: TGTGCCAGCAGCTCCCCCCAGGGGACTAGCGGGGGGTTGGAGACCCAGTACTTC

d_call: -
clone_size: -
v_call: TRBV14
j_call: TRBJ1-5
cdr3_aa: CASSQGGVGNQPQHF
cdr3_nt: TGTGCCAGCAGCCAAGGGGGGGTTGGGAATCAGCCCCAGCATTTT

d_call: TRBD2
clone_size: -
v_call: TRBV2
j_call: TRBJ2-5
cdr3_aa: CATQGTSGGSGTQYF
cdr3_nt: TGTGCCACCCAAGGGACTAGCGGGGGGTCGGGGACCCAGTACTTC

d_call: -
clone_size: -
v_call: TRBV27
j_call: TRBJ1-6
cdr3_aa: CASTRGSSSPLHF
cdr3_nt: TGTGCCAGCACCCGGGGAAGTAGTTCACCCCTCCACTTT

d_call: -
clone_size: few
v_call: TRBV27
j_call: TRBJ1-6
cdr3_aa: CASRVGREYNSPLHF
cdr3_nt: TGTGCCAGCAGGGTGGGACGGGAGTATAATTCACCCCTCCACTTT

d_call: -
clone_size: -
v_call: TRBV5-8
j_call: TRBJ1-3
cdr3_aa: CASSFQGEGNTIYF
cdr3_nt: TGTGCCAGCAGCTTTCAGGGTGAAGGAAACACCATATATTTT

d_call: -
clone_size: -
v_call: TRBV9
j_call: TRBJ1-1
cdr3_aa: CASARLGNTEAFF
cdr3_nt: TGTGCCAGCGCTCGACTCGGGAACACTGAAGCTTTCTTT

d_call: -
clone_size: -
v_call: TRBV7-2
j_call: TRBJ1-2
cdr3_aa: CASSTGTLLYGYTF
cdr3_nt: TGTGCCAGCAGCACAGGGACCCTACTCTATGGCTACACCTTC

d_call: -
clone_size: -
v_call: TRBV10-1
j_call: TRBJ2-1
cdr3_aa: CASSGHGLPFGQNNEQFF
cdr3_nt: TGCGCCAGCAGTGGACACGGATTGCCATTTGGGCAGAACAATGAGCAGTTCTTC

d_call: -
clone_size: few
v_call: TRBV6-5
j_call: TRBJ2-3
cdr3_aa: CASRRELARDTQYF
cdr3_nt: TGTGCCAGCAGGCGGGAACTAGCACGGGATACGCAGTATTTT

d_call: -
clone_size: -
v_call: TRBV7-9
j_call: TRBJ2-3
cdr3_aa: CASSLQGGLTDTQYF
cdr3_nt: TGTGCCAGCAGTCTTCAGGGGGGTCTCACAGATACGCAGTATTTT

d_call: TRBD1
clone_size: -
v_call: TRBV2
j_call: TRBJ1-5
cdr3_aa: CASRSGTEPFQHF
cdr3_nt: TGTGCCAGCAGGTCCGGGACAGAGCCTTTTCAGCATTTT

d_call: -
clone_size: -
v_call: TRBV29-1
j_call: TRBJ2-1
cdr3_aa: CSVSTSSYNEQFF
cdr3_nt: TGCAGCGTTAGTACGAGCTCCTACAATGAGCAGTTCTTC

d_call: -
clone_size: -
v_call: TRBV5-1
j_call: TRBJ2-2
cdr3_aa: CASSPSSGNGELFF
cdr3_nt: TGCGCCAGCAGTCCCTCATCGGGTAACGGGGAGCTGTTTTTT

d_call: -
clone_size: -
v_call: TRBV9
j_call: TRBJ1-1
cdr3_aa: CASSVGQGNPNTEAFF
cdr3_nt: TGTGCCAGCAGCGTCGGGCAGGGGAATCCCAACACTGAAGCTTTCTTT

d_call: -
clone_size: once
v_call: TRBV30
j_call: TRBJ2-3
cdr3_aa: CAWSLGSVQDTQYF
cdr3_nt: TGTGCCTGGAGTTTAGGGAGTGTGCAAGATACGCAGTATTTT

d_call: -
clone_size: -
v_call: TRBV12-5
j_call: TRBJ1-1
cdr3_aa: CASGSRDTEAFF
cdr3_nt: TGTGCTAGTGGCTCCCGGGACACTGAAGCTTTCTTT

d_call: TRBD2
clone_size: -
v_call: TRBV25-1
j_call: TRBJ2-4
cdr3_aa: CASSKRTSAKNIQYF
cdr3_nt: TGTGCCAGCAGTAAGAGGACTAGCGCGAAAAACATTCAGTACTTC

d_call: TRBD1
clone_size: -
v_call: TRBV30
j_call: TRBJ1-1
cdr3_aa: CAWSALGGADGAFF
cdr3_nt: TGTGCCTGGAGTGCATTAGGGGGCGCAGATGGAGCTTTCTTT

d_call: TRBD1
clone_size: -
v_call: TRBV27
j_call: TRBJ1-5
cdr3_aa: CASSGTGRNQPQHF
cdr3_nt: TGTGCCAGCTCCGGGACAGGGAGAAATCAGCCCCAGCATTTT

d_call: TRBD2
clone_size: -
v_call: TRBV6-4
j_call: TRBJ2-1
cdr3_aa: CASSDGGVSEQFF
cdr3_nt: TGTGCCAGCAGTGACGGGGGGGTTAGTGAGCAGTTCTTC

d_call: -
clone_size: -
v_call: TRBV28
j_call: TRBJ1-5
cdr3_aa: CASDPWGGQGGNQPQHF
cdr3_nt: TGTGCCAGCGATCCCTGGGGGGGTCAAGGTGGCAATCAGCCCCAGCATTTT